The T cell receptor (beta chain) described here comes from a study of radiation and T cells in renal cell carcinoma. Germline CDR1 GTSNPN, CDR2 SVGIG (reference sequence). The CDR3 spans 14 residues. Unmatched junction bases numbered 1, after V lost 0 bases and J lost 2 bases. Time point indicated: blood 4 weeks post-SBRT, at nephrectomy. Treatment meaning: 15 Gy SBRT to primary tumor, nephrectomy 4 weeks later. Nephrectomy followed 15 Gy stereotactic body radiation by 4 weeks. TCRdb's table, derived via immunoSEQ multiplex PCR, lists solely in-frame clones and lacks some. The table has just over 95,000 clones, roughly 84% seen once. This clone was recorded a few times.

The V gene is TRBV30, the J gene TRBJ2-3, with 8 positions matching TRBD2. The receptor comes from a man in his sixties with renal cell carcinoma. Here the sequenced sample was blood, taken from a patient whose treatment included radiotherapy and nephrectomy. The CDR3 DNA follows: TGTGCCTGGAGTGTAGCGGGAGACACAGATACGCAGTATTTT. It translates to CAWSVAGDTDTQYF. Full variable domain (outside the CDR3, taken from reference TRBV30 and TRBJ2-3): SQTIHQWPATLVQPVGSPLSLECTVEGTSNPNLYWYRQAAGRGLQLLFYSVGIGQISSEVPQNLSASRPQDRQFILSSKKLLLSDSGFYLCAWSVAGDTDTQYFGPGTRLTVL.